A single sample is the source of the 10 T cell receptor beta chains below, sequenced in a study of blood T cell repertoires in COVID-19. The assay was immunoSEQ multiplex PCR, and TCRdb's table has in-frame clones only and misses some. The table has about 360,000 clones, around four fifths seen once. The specimen was peripheral blood. The origin of the receptors is a man between 25 and 39 years old with active or convalescent COVID-19.

The chain carries TRBV9 and TRBJ2-1; D unresolved. The CDR3 spans 15 residues. V lost 4 bases and J 0 bases, leaving 11 bases between the germline ends. The germline V gene encodes CDR1 SGDLS and CDR2 YYNGEE. As DNA, the CDR3 is TGTGCCAGCAGCATTGAAACGAGCTCCTACAATGAGCAGTTCTTC. Protein sequence: CASSIETSSYNEQFF.

This clone occurred once. The chain uses TRBV10-3 and TRBJ1-5; TRBD1 matches 9 bases. There are 14 residues in the CDR3. Losses at the gene ends were 9 bases for V and 4 bases for J; bases not matched to a gene: 7. Germline assignment: CDR1 ENHRY and CDR2 SYGVKD. In DNA, the CDR3 is TGTGCCATATCCCGGGACAGGGAGAATCAGCCCCAGCATTTT. Its protein product is CAISRDRENQPQHF.

This rearrangement joins TRBV7-9 to TRBJ1-3, with D maybe TRBD1 (5 bases). Per germline, CDR1 SEHNR and CDR2 FQNEAQ (reference sequence). The V and J ends lost 6 bases and 8 bases respectively, with 14 bases between them. CDR3 length: 13 residues. The CDR3 loop reads CASRKDSGDTIYF. DNA of the CDR3: TGTGCCAGCAGAAAAGACTCGGGGGACACCATATATTTT.

CDR3 sequence reads: CASSLPLGPSLGRETQYF. In nucleotides, the CDR3 is TGCGCCAGCAGCCTCCCCCTGGGCCCTAGCCTAGGGAGGGAGACCCAGTACTTC. This chain connects TRBV4-1 to TRBJ2-5; weak D call: TRBD2 (6 bases). V was pared by 4 bases and J by 5 bases, with 26 bases between. Germline lookup yields CDR1 MGHRA and CDR2 YSYEKL. This CDR3 region has 18 residues.

The chain uses TRBV11-3 and TRBJ1-3, with D hard to call. CDR1 and CDR2 from the germline V gene are SGHNT and YENEEA. The V end lost 5 bases, the J end lost 0 bases, and 11 bases lay between the germline ends. The CDR3 extends over 15 amino acids. The DNA for the CDR3 is TGTGCCAGCAGCCTAGGGAGGAACTCTGGAAACACCATATATTTT. Protein: CASSLGRNSGNTIYF.

This chain links TRBV15 with TRBJ1-4, with a possible D match to TRBD1 (6 bases). The CDR3 runs to 16 residues. CDR1 is LNHNV, CDR2 YYDKDF, per germline (reference sequence). V was clipped by 6 bases and J by 7 bases, with 21 bases between them. The CDR3 sequence: CATSPGEVRGGEKLFF. The CDR3 nucleotides read TGTGCCACCAGTCCAGGCGAAGTTAGGGGGGGTGAAAAACTGTTTTTT. The full variable domain, rest sourced from reference TRBV15 and TRBJ1-4, is DAMVIQNPRYQVTQFGKPVTLSCSQTLNHNVMYWYQQKSSQAPKLLFHYYDKDFNNEADTPDNFQSRRPNTSFCFLDIRSPGLGDTAMYLCATSPGEVRGGEKLFFGSGTQLSVL.

The CDR3 is CASSTRIGGTGELFF. Here the CDR3 DNA reads TGTGCCAGCAGCACCCGAATAGGGGGAACCGGGGAGCTGTTTTTT. V gene TRBV6-5 combines with J gene TRBJ2-2; TRBD1 is a possible D gene (6 bases). The V end was cut by 6 bases, the J end by 5 bases, with 16 bases between. CDR3 length equals 15 residues. The germline V gene has CDR1 MNHEY and CDR2 SVGAGI.

The V call is TRBV24-1, the J call TRBJ2-5; 7 nucleotides align to TRBD2. The CDR3 runs 14 residues. V lost 4 bases, J lost 5 bases, and 6 bases stayed unmatched. CDR1 is KGHDR, CDR2 SFDVKD, per germline. CDR3 residues: CATSDPGGRETQYF. CDR3 sequence (DNA): TGTGCCACCAGTGACCCGGGAGGACGGGAGACCCAGTACTTC.

This chain connects TRBV4-3 to TRBJ2-3; weak D call: TRBD2 (6 bases). CDR1 is LGHNA, CDR2 YSLEER, per germline. The V end was cut by 0 bases, the J end by 2 bases, with 12 bases between. This CDR3 comprises 16 residues. Written as DNA, the CDR3 is TGCGCCAGCAGCCAAGATTTGAGGAGGGTCACAGATACGCAGTATTTT. It specifies CASSQDLRRVTDTQYF.

The V and J genes are TRBV7-2 and TRBJ1-4, with TRBD1 matching 7 bases. Germline V gene data show CDR1 as SGHTA and CDR2 as FQGNSA. Trimming cost V 6 bases and J 4 bases; bases outside gene matches: 2. The CDR3 spans 13 residues. CDR3 DNA: TGTGCCAGCAGGGGACAGCATAATGAAAAACTGTTTTTT. This sequence encodes CASRGQHNEKLFF.